A selection of T cell receptor beta chains follows, all from one sample in a study of molecular identifiers for immune sequencing clone quantification. A single record per CDR3 protein comes from TCRdb applying MiXCR to the PCR reads. The profile covers over 300,000 distinct CDR3 sequences, with about 23% appearing a single time and around 0.74% taken by the ten largest. Source material: naive CD8+ T cells from blood, with Jurkat cell RNA spiked in. These TCRs come from a human donor in good health. Some libraries in this study had Jurkat cell RNA spiked in. The CDR3 runs from the conserved cysteine through the conserved F or W. D genes are given only for firm matches. For some rows the clone size is stated as once, few or many, or as a class when expanded; others skip it.

size	J	D	V	DNA	CDR3
-	TRBJ1-2	TRBD1	TRBV6-5	TGTGCCAGCAGCTTGGGACAGAACTATGGCTACACCTTC	CASSLGQNYGYTF
few	TRBJ2-1	TRBD2	TRBV29-1	TGCAGCGTTGAAGGACTAGCGGGAGTGGGCTACAATGAGCAGTTCTTC	CSVEGLAGVGYNEQFF
many	TRBJ1-5	TRBD1	TRBV6-2/TRBV6-3	TGTGCCAGCACCCAGGTCGGACAGGGGGAACAGCCCCAGCATTTT	CASTQVGQGEQPQHF
-	TRBJ2-5	TRBD1	TRBV14	TGTGCCAGTAGCGATGGACAGGGTCTGCAGACCCAGTACTTC	CASSDGQGLQTQYF
-	TRBJ1-1	-	TRBV10-3	TGTGCCATCAGTTCTGAGGGGGACACTGAAGCTTTCTTT	CAISSEGDTEAFF
few	TRBJ1-2	-	TRBV4-3	TGCGCCAGCAGCCAACAAGATACGCTGGGCTATGGCTACACCTTC	CASSQQDTLGYGYTF
many	TRBJ1-1	-	TRBV4-1	TGCGCCAGCAGCCAAGACCCATCGCTAGGACTTGAAGCTTTCTTT	CASSQDPSLGLEAFF
many	TRBJ2-5	TRBD2	TRBV5-1	TGCGCCAGCAGCGAACGGACTAGCGGGGGGGGCCTTTTCTTAGAGACCCAGTACTTC	CASSERTSGGGLFLETQYF
many	TRBJ2-3	-	TRBV29-1	TGCAGCGTCACTGCCTCAGGGGAAAATACGCAGTATTTT	CSVTASGENTQYF
-	TRBJ1-1	-	TRBV9	TGTGCCAGCAGCGTGCCGGCGAACTTGAACACTGAAGCTTTCTTT	CASSVPANLNTEAFF
many	TRBJ2-7	TRBD2	TRBV27	TGTGCCAGCAGAGAAGCTTCGAGGGCGGGGGCCTACGAGCAGTACTTC	CASREASRAGAYEQYF
many	TRBJ2-1	TRBD1	TRBV5-6	TGTGCCAGCAGCTTGTTGGACAGGTCCTACAATGAGCAGTTCTTC	CASSLLDRSYNEQFF
-	TRBJ1-1	TRBD1	TRBV7-9	TGTGCCAGCAGCTCAAACAGGGGGCCGAACACTGAAGTTTTCTTT	CASSSNRGPNTEVFF
many	TRBJ1-6	-	TRBV28	TGTGCCAGCAGCCCCAACCTCCGGGACATACTAGTCCCTGGTTCACCCCTCCACTTT	CASSPNLRDILVPGSPLHF
many	TRBJ2-3	TRBD2	TRBV28	TGTGCCAGCAGTTTTATAGGGACTAGCTTTGATACGCAGTATTTT	CASSFIGTSFDTQYF
-	TRBJ2-3	TRBD1	TRBV7-9	TGTGCCAGCAGCTTAGACGATGTTGTCAGGGGGTTCGGAGATACGCAGTATTTT	CASSLDDVVRGFGDTQYF
many	TRBJ1-1	-	TRBV4-3	TGCGCCAGCAGCCAAGGTCATGAAGTGCCCGCTTTCTTT	CASSQGHEVPAFF
few	TRBJ2-5	-	TRBV11-2	TGTGCCAGCAGCCCCTGGGCGGACAGAGACCAAGAGACCCAGTACTTC	CASSPWADRDQETQYF
many	TRBJ2-3	-	TRBV9	TGTGCCAGCAGCGTAGATGGAGATACGCAGTATTTT	CASSVDGDTQYF
many	TRBJ2-7	TRBD2	TRBV5-4	TGTGCCAGCAGCCAGGGACTAGCCCCCTACGAGCAGTACTTC	CASSQGLAPYEQYF
few	TRBJ2-7	TRBD2	TRBV29-1	TGCAGCGTTGTTCGGACTAGCGGGAGTGTGGACTACGAGCAGTACTTC	CSVVRTSGSVDYEQYF
-	TRBJ2-2	TRBD2	TRBV6-5	TGTGCCAGCAATAGCGGGACTACCAACACCGGGGAGCTGTTTTTT	CASNSGTTNTGELFF
many	TRBJ1-5	-	TRBV21-1	TGTGCCAGCAGCAGATCCAGGGGGAGCAATCAGCCCCAGCATTTT	CASSRSRGSNQPQHF
-	TRBJ2-1	-	TRBV29-1	TGCAGCGCTACGGACCCGATCGGAGGGCAGTTCTTC	CSATDPIGGQFF
-	TRBJ2-1	TRBD1	TRBV6-1	TGTGCCAGCAGTGAAAGATATCCGGGACAGGGGTTGGGTGAGCAGTTCTTC	CASSERYPGQGLGEQFF
once	TRBJ2-3	-	TRBV9	TGTGCCAGCAGCGCCCCAAACGGGGGGCTGGGAGATACGCAGTATTTT	CASSAPNGGLGDTQYF
few	TRBJ2-3	-	TRBV24-1	TGTGCCACCAGTGATCCCACTAGTGGGGAAGATACGCAGTATTTT	CATSDPTSGEDTQYF
many	TRBJ1-5	TRBD1	TRBV28	TGTGCCAGCAGTTACAGGGGGGACAATCAGCCCCAGCATTTT	CASSYRGDNQPQHF
many	TRBJ2-3	TRBD2	TRBV5-8	TGTGCCAGCAGCTTGGTGCGGGGGGCCAGCACAGATACGCAGTATTTT	CASSLVRGASTDTQYF
-	TRBJ2-7	TRBD1	TRBV5-1	TGCGCCAGCAGCTTGGGACCGGGACAGGGGTACGAGCAGTACTTC	CASSLGPGQGYEQYF
many	TRBJ2-5	TRBD2	TRBV20-1	TGCAGTGCTACGAGTCTAGCGGGGGCCCAAGAGACCCAGTACTTC	CSATSLAGAQETQYF
few	TRBJ1-3	-	TRBV19	TGTGCCAGTAGTATAGGAGTCCAGTCCTCTGGAAACACCATATATTTT	CASSIGVQSSGNTIYF
-	TRBJ2-7	-	TRBV27	TGTGCCAGCGGGGGGGCGGGGGCCGAGCAGTACTTC	CASGGAGAEQYF
-	TRBJ2-3	TRBD2	TRBV28	TGTGCCAGCAGTTCCGGGACTAGCGGGAGCACCGGTGTGCGGACAGATACGCAGTATTTT	CASSSGTSGSTGVRTDTQYF
many	TRBJ2-7	-	TRBV7-9	TGTGCCAGCAGCTGGCCCGGGGGTTGGGAGCAGTACTTC	CASSWPGGWEQYF
-	TRBJ1-6	TRBD1	TRBV27	TGTGCCAGCAGCCCCATCGGGACAGAAAATTCACCCCTCCACTTT	CASSPIGTENSPLHF
-	TRBJ2-7	-	TRBV20-1	TGCGGTGCTAGAGACGGGGAAGACTACGAGCAGTACTTC	CGARDGEDYEQYF
-	TRBJ2-3	TRBD1	TRBV10-2	TGCGCCAGCAGCTACACAGGGGGACTCGGAGATACGCAGTATTTT	CASSYTGGLGDTQYF
many	TRBJ1-2	-	TRBV4-3	TGCGCCAGCAGCCAAGAGGGTCGGGGGGAGAAGGCTTATGGCTACACCTTC	CASSQEGRGEKAYGYTF
few	TRBJ1-5	-	TRBV28	TGTGCCAGCACCCCGACCGGGACACTATATCAGCCCCAGCATTTT	CASTPTGTLYQPQHF
-	TRBJ2-7	-	TRBV28	TGTGCCAGCAGTCCCTCCGTCCCCAACGACAGTCCCTACGAGCAGTACTTC	CASSPSVPNDSPYEQYF
-	TRBJ2-3	-	TRBV7-3	TGTGCCAGCAGCCTCAGCAGAACTAGCACAGTTACGCAGTATTTT	CASSLSRTSTVTQYF
few	TRBJ2-7	-	TRBV28	TGTGCCAGCAGTTTAATGCAGTCTAGCTCCTACGAGCAGTACTTC	CASSLMQSSSYEQYF
-	TRBJ2-1	-	TRBV19	TGTGCCAGTAGTCACCTGGACGGGGGCTACTATGAGCAGTTCTTC	CASSHLDGGYYEQFF
many	TRBJ2-2	-	TRBV7-9	TGTGCCAGCAGCTTTTGGGGCCCCGACACCGGGGAGCTGTTTTTT	CASSFWGPDTGELFF
many	TRBJ2-7	-	TRBV5-1	TGCGCCAGCAGCTTGGCACCGACCTACGAGCAGTACTTC	CASSLAPTYEQYF
-	TRBJ2-7	TRBD2	TRBV20-1	TGCAGTGCTAGTGAACTAGCGGGGGGATACGAGCAGTACTTC	CSASELAGGYEQYF
few	TRBJ2-7	-	TRBV28	TGTGCCAGCAGTTCGACAGACAGCTACTCCTACGAGCAGTACTTC	CASSSTDSYSYEQYF
many	TRBJ2-3	TRBD2	TRBV28	TGTGCCAGCAGTTCACCTGGGCTAGCGGGAGAGGACACAGATACGCAGTATTTT	CASSSPGLAGEDTDTQYF
-	TRBJ2-7	TRBD2	TRBV6-2/TRBV6-3	TGTGCCGGCAGTGCGGGAGGAGGGCAGTACTTC	CAGSAGGGQYF